This TCR beta chain was found in a study of graft-versus-host responses after intestinal transplantation. Profiled with immunoSEQ multiplex PCR; TCRdb holds only in-frame clones, not every one. The table records tens of thousands of clones, 94% of them present only once. Germline V gene data show CDR1 as SGHRS and CDR2 as YFSETQ. The length of the CDR3 is 15 residues. J lost 4 bases, V lost 0 bases, and 5 bases had no gene match. Worth noting for this clone: Its antigen is still unknown.

Source: unstimulated CD4+ T cells sorted from spleen or lymph node cells, taken before transplant. The chain joins TRBV5-1 to TRBJ1-2; 8 nucleotides match TRBD1. The clonotype originates from a human donor who was the organ donor for an intestinal transplant. CDR3 nucleotides: TGCGCCAGCAGCTTGGGACCACAGGGGGGCTATGGCTACACCTTC. Translated, it gives CASSLGPQGGYGYTF.